This record concerns one TCR beta chain sequence. Its antigen is as yet unknown. The sample originates from a study of T cell responses to AZD1222 COVID-19 vaccine. This CDR3 region has 15 residues. After removal of 4 bases from V and 3 bases from J, the junction contained 7 bases not matched to a gene. Germline V gives CDR1 MGHRA, CDR2 YSYEKL. This table comes from immunoSEQ multiplex PCR, and its TCRdb copy is limited to in-frame clones, with some not included. This table has 150,000 to 200,000 clones, approximately 91% appearing once. Overall study findings and caveats: Among the donors, most were white British and more were female, and clonal diversity was possibly underestimated.

This specimen consisted of peripheral blood, obtained 28 days after the second AZD1222 dose. This TCR derives from an adult who received the AZD1222 COVID-19 vaccine. The rearrangement joins TRBV4-1 to TRBJ2-7; 9 bases map to TRBD2. DNA of the CDR3: TGCGCCAGCAGCCCATGGACTAGCGTAGGCTACGAGCAGTACTTC. This codes for CASSPWTSVGYEQYF.